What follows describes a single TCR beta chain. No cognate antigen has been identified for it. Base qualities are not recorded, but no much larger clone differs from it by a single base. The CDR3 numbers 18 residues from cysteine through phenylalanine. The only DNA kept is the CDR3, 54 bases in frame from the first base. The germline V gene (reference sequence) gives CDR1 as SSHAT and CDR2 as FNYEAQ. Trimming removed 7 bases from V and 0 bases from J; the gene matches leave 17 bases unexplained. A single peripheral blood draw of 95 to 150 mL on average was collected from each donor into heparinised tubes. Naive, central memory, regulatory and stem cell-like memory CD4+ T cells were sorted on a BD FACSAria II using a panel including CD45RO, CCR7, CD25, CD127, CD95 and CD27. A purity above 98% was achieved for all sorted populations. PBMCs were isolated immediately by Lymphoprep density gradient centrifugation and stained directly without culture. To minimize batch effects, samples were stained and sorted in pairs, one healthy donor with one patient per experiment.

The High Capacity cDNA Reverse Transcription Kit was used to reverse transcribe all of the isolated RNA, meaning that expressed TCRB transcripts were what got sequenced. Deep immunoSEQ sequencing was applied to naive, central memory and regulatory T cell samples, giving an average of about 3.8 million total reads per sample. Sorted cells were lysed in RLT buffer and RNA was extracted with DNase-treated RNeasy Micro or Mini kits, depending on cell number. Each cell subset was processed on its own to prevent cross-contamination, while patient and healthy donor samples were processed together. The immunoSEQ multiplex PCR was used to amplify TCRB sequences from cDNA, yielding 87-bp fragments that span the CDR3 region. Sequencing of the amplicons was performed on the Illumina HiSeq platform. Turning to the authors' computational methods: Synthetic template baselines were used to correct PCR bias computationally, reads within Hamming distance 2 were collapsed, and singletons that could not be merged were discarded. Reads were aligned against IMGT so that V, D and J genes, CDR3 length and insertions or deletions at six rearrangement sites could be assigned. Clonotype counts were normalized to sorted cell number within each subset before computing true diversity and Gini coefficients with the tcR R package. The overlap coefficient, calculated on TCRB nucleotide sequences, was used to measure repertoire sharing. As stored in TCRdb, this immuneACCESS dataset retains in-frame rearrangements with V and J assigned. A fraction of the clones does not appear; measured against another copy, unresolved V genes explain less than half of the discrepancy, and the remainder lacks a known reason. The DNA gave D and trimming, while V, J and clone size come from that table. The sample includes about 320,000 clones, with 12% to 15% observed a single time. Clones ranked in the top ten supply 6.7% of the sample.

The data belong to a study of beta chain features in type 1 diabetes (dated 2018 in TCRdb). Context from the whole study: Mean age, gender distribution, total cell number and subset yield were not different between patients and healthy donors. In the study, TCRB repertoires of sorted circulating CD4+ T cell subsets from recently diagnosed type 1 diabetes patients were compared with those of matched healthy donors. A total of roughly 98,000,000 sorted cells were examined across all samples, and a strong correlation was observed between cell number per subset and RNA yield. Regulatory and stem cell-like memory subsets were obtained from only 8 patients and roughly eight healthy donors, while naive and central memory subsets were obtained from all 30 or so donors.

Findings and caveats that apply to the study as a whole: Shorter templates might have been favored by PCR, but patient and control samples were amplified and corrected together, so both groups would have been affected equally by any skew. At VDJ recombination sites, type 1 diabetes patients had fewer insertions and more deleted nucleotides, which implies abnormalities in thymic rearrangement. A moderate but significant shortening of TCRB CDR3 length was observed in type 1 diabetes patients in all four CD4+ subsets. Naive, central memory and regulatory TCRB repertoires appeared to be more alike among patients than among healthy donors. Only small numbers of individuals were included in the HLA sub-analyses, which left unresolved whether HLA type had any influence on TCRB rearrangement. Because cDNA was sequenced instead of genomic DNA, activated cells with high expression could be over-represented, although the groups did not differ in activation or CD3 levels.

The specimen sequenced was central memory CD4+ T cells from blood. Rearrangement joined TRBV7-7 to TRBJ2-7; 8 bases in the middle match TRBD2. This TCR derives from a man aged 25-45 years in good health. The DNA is TGTGCCAGCACCCAAATTAGGGCGGGGGGCCGCCTCTCCTACGAGCAGTACTTC. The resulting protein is CASTQIRAGGRLSYEQYF.